Listed below are T cell receptor beta chains from one sample, sequenced in a study of CXCR3-negative and CXCR3-positive naive CD8 T cells. With the 5' RACE reads reprocessed, TCRdb shows one record per CDR3 protein and no DNA. The sample includes approximately 48,000 distinct CDR3 sequences. The sequencing input was naive CXCR3+ CD8+ T cells from blood. The receptors stem from a human donor in good health. Some clones in this sample may be carry-over from other donors' samples. Each CDR3 is given with its conserved first and last residue. Clone size is given for some rows only: seen once, a few or many times, or a class if the clone is expanded.

>TRBJ2-2|TRBV28|NA
CASSSGQTNTGELFF
>TRBJ2-1|TRBV2|NA
CAKERGQASYNEQFF
>TRBJ1-5|TRBV12-3/TRBV12-4|NA
CASRQGGPQHF
>TRBJ2-1|TRBV29-1|NA
CSVEILSNEQFF
>TRBJ2-4|TRBV7-2|NA
CASSSSLTGGTKNIQYF
>TRBJ2-7|TRBV7-2|NA
CASSQTVYEQYF
>TRBJ1-1|TRBV7-9|NA
CASGRRGGTEAFF
>TRBJ2-6|TRBV21-1|NA
CASPWQGAISGANVLTF
>TRBJ2-1|TRBV4-1|NA
CASSQLGTGAYNEQFF
>TRBJ1-3|TRBV4-3|NA
CASSPHRESGNTIYF
>TRBJ2-2|TRBV12-3/TRBV12-4|NA
CASTSPTGLNTGELFF
>TRBJ1-4|TRBV6-5|NA
CASSRQGPFEKLFF
>TRBJ2-7|TRBV6-2/TRBV6-3|NA
CASSYPMDHEQYF
>TRBJ2-4|TRBV6-1|NA
CASSEIPWAIAKNIQYF
>TRBJ2-7|TRBV2|NA
CASSPGAYEQYF
>TRBJ2-7|TRBV4-3|NA
CASSQGVGRVSSEQYF
>TRBJ2-7|TRBV28|NA
CASGLGGQTPYEQYF
>TRBJ2-5|TRBV20-1|NA
CSARGVIPAQETQYF
>TRBJ2-7|TRBV7-6|NA
CASSLGQEPYEQYF
>TRBJ2-1|TRBV21-1|NA
CASSKRVGAENSYNEQFF
>TRBJ1-1|TRBV5-5|NA
CASSSPGGIGTEAFF
>TRBJ1-1|TRBV28|NA
CASRVARGGTEAFF
>TRBJ2-2|TRBV29-1|NA
CSAGWRGDTGELFF
>TRBJ2-7|TRBV7-9|NA
CASSLGHREQYF
>TRBJ2-1|TRBV7-3|NA
CASSWGWGAAYNEQFF
>TRBJ1-1|TRBV6-5|NA
CASSQATGFTEAFF
>TRBJ2-7|TRBV5-6|NA
CASSSRGIDYEQYF
>TRBJ2-2|TRBV12-3/TRBV12-4|NA
CASILIGTGSPGELFF
>TRBJ2-3|TRBV7-8|NA
CASSILMWGTDTQYF
>TRBJ2-1|TRBV9|NA
CASSRSGNNEQFF
>TRBJ2-1|TRBV4-3|medium-sized
CASSQEYGGYNEQFF
>TRBJ2-3|TRBV14|NA
CASSQVGGTTDTQYF
>TRBJ2-5|TRBV20-1|NA
CSARGLAGGPVGQETQYF
>TRBJ1-2|TRBV28|NA
CASRTQGDYGYTF
>TRBJ1-1|TRBV15|NA
CATSRDTGMNTEAFF
>TRBJ2-2|TRBV7-6|NA
CASSLDGQAFGELFF
>TRBJ2-1|TRBV7-1|NA
CASSSPIQGPSNNEQFF
>TRBJ1-1|TRBV7-9|NA
CASSPGGHTEAFF
>TRBJ2-2|TRBV5-1|NA
CASSLSETGVIGELFF